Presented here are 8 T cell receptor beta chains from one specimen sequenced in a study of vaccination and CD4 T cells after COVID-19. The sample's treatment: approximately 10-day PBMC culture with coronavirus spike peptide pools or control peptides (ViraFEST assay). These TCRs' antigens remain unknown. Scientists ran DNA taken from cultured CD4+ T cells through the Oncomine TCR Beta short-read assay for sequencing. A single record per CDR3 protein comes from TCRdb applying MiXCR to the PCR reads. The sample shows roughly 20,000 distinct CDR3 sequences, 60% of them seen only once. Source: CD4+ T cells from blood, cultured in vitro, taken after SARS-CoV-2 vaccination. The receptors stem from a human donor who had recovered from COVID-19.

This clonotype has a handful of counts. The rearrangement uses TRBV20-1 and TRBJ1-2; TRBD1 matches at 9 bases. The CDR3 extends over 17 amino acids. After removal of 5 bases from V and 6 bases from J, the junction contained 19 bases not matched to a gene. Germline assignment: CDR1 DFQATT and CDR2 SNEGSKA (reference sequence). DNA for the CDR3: TGCAGTGCTCACACAGTCCCGGGACAGGGTCAGGGCGATGGCTACACCTTC. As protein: CSAHTVPGQGQGDGYTF.

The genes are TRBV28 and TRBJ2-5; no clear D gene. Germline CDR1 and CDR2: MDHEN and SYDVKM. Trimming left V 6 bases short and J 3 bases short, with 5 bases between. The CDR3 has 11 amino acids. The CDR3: CASRAKETQYF. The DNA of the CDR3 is TGTGCCAGCAGAGCCAAAGAGACCCAGTACTTC.

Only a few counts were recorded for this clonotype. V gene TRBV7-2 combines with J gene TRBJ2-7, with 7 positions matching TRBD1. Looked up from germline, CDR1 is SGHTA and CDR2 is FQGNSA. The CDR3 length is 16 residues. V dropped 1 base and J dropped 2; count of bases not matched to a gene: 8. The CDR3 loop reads CASSLEGQTLAYEQYF. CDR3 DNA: TGTGCCAGCAGCTTAGAGGGACAGACCCTGGCCTACGAGCAGTACTTC.

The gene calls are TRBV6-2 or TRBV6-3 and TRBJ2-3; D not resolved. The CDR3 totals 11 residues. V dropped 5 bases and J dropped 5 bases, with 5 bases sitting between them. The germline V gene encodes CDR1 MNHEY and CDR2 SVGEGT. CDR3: CASSRRDTQYF. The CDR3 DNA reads TGTGCCAGCAGTCGACGAGATACGCAGTATTTT.

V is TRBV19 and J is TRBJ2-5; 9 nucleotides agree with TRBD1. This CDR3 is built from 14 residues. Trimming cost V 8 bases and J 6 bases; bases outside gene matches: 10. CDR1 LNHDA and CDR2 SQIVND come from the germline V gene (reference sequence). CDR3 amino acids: CASSQGQGGQTQYF. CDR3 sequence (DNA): TGTGCCAGTTCCCAGGGACAGGGAGGACAGACCCAGTACTTC.

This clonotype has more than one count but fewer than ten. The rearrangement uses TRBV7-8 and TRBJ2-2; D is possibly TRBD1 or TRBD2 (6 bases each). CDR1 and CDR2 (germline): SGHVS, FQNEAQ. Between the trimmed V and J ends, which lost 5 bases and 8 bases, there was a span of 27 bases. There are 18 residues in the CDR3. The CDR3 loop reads CASSQKIGGGTSVGELFF. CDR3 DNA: TGTGCCAGCAGCCAGAAGATCGGGGGCGGGACTTCCGTTGGGGAGCTGTTTTTT.

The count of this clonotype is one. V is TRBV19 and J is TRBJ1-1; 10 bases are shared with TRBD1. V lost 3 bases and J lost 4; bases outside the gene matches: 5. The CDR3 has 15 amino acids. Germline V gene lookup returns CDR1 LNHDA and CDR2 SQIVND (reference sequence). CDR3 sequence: CASSIGGQGSTEAFF. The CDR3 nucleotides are TGTGCCAGTAGTATTGGGGGACAGGGGTCCACTGAAGCTTTCTTT.

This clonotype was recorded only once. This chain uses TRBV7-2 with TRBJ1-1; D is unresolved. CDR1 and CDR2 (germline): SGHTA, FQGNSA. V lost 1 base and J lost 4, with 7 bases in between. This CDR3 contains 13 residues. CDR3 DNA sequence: TGTGCCAGCAGCTTAGGTCCGACCACTGAAGCTTTCTTT. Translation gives CASSLGPTTEAFF.